This T cell receptor (beta chain) was obtained from a study of lymphopenia after photon versus proton radiotherapy. The repertoire was sequenced with immunoSEQ multiplex PCR; TCRdb's copy has only in-frame clones and lacks some. In the table there are 70,000 or so clones, around 90% of which are singletons. CDR1 is SEHNR, CDR2 FQNEAQ, per germline (reference sequence). CDR3 length: 12 amino acids. Germline trimming cut 6 bases from V and 7 bases from J; bases unmatched to any gene: 5. V gene TRBV7-9 combines with J gene TRBJ2-5; 7 positions match TRBD1. The starting material was peripheral blood, obtained from a patient treated with photon-based radiotherapy. This receptor was obtained from a woman in her thirties or forties with cholangiocarcinoma. CDR3 nucleotides: TGTGCCAGCAGTTTTGACAGGGCGACCCAGTACTTC. Translated: CASSFDRATQYF.